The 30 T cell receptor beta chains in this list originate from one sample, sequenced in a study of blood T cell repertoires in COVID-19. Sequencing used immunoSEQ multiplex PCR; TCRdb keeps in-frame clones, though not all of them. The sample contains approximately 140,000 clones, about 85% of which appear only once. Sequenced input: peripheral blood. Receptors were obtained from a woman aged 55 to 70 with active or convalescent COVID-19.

CDR3 DNA sequence: TGTGCTAGTGGTTTGGATGGACTCAGGAACACTGAAGCTTTCTTT. Translating gives CASGLDGLRNTEAFF. The chain uses TRBV12-5 and TRBJ1-1; D unresolved. This CDR3 has 15 residues. Germline CDR1 is LGHNT and CDR2 is FRNRAP. Trimming left V 1 base short and J 1 base short, with 10 bases between.

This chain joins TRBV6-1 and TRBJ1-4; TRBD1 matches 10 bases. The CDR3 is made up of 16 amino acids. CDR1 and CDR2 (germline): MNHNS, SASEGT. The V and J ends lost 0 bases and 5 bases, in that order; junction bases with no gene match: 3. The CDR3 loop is CASSEAGTGVNEKLFF. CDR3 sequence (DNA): TGTGCCAGCAGTGAAGCGGGGACAGGGGTGAATGAAAAACTGTTTTTT.

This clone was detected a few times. The CDR3, as DNA: TGTGCCAGTAGCCTGGGAGGGCCAACTAATGAAAAACTGTTTTTT. This sequence encodes CASSLGGPTNEKLFF. The V gene is TRBV19, the J gene TRBJ1-4; D unresolved. Germline V lookup: CDR1 LNHDA, CDR2 SQIVND (reference sequence). The CDR3 length is 15 residues. V was trimmed by 6 bases and J by 0 bases, leaving 11 bases between them.

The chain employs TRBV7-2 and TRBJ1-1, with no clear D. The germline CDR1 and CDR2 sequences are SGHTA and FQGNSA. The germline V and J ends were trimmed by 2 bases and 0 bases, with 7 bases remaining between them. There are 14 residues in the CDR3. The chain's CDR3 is CASSLIPMNTEAFF. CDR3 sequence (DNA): TGTGCCAGCAGCTTAATTCCAATGAACACTGAAGCTTTCTTT.

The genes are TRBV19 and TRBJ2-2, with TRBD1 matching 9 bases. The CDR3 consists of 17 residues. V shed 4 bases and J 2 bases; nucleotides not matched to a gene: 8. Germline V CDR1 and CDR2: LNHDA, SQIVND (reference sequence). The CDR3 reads CASSTGTGQHNTGELFF. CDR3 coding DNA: TGTGCCAGTAGTACTGGGACAGGGCAACATAACACCGGGGAGCTGTTTTTT.

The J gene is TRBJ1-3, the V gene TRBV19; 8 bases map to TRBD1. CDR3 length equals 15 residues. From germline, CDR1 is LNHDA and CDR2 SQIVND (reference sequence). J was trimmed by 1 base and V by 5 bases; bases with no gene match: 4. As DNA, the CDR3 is TGTGCCAGTAGTGTCGGGACAGGTTCTGGAAACACCATATATTTT. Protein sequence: CASSVGTGSGNTIYF.

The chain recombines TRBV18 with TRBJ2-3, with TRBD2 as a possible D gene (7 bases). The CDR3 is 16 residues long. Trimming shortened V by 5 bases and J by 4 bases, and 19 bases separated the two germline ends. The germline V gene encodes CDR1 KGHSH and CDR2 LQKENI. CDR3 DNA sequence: TGTGCCAGCTCATCCCTGGGTTCGGGGGGCGCAGATACGCAGTATTTT. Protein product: CASSSLGSGGADTQYF.

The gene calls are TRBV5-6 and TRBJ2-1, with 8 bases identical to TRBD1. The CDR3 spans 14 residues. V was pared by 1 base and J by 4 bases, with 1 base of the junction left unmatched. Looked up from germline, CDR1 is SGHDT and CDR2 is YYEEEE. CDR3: CASSLTGGYNEQFF. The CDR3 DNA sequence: TGTGCCAGCAGCTTGACAGGGGGTTACAATGAGCAGTTCTTC.

CDR3 loop: CAINGGEPTGELFF. CDR3 nucleotide sequence: TGTGCCATCAACGGCGGGGAGCCCACCGGGGAGCTGTTTTTT. The chain employs TRBV10-3 and TRBJ2-2, with TRBD2 as a possible D gene (6 bases). V was shortened by 7 bases and J by 4 bases, with 13 bases between the two germline ends. The germline V gene encodes CDR1 ENHRY and CDR2 SYGVKD. This CDR3 region has 14 residues.

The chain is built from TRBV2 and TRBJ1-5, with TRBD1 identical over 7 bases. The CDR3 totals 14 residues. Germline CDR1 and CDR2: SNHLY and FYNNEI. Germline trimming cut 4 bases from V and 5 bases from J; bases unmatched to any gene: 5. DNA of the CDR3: TGTGCCAGCAGTGCGGACAGGAGTTATCAGCCCCAGCATTTT. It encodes CASSADRSYQPQHF.

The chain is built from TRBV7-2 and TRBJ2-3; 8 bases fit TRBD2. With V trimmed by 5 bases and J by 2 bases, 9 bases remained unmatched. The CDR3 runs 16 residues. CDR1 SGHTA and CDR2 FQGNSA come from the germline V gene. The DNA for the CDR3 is TGTGCCAGCAGCCCGTTCGGGGGGGGCAACACAGATACGCAGTATTTT. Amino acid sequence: CASSPFGGGNTDTQYF.

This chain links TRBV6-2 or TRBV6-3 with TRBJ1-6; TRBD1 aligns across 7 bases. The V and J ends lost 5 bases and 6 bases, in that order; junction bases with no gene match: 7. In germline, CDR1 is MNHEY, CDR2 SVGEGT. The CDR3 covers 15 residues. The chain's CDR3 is CASSPVGTANSPLHF. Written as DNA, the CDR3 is TGTGCCAGCAGTCCCGTCGGGACAGCTAATTCACCCCTCCACTTT.

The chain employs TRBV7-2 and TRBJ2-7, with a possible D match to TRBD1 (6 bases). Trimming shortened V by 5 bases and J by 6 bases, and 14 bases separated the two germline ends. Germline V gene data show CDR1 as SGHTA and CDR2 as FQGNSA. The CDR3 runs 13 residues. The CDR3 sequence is CASSTHRESEQYF. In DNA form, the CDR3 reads TGTGCCAGCAGCACCCACAGGGAGTCCGAGCAGTACTTC.

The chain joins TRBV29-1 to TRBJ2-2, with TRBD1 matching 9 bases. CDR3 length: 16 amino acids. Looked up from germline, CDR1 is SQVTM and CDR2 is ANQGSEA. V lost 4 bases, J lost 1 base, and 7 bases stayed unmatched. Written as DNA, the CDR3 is TGCAGCGTTGCACTGGGACAGGGTGTGAACACCGGGGAGCTGTTTTTT. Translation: CSVALGQGVNTGELFF.

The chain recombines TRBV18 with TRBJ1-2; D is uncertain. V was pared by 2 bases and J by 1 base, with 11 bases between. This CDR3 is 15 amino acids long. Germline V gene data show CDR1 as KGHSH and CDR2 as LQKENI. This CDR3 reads CASSPNRAVNYGYTF. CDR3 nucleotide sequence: TGTGCCAGCTCACCAAACCGCGCGGTTAACTATGGCTACACCTTC.

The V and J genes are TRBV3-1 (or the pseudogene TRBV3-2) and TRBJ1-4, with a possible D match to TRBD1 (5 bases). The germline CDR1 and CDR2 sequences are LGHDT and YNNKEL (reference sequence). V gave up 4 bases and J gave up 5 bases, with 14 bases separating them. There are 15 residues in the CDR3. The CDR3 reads CASSPSGGWNEKLFF. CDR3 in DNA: TGTGCCAGCAGCCCCTCGGGGGGGTGGAATGAAAAACTGTTTTTT.

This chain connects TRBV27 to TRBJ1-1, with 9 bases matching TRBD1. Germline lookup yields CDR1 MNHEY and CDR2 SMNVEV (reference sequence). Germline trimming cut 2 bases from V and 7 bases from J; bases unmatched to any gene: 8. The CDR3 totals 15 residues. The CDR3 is CASSLAGQGYGEAFF. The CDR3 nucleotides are TGTGCCAGCAGTTTAGCGGGACAGGGTTATGGTGAAGCTTTCTTT.

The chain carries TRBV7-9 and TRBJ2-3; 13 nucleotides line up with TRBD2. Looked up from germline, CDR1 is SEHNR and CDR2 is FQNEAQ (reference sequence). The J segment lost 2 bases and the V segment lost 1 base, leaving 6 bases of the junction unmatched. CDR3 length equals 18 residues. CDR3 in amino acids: CASSLGLAGGSVTDTQYF. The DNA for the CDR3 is TGTGCCAGCAGCTTAGGACTAGCGGGGGGCTCCGTCACAGATACGCAGTATTTT.

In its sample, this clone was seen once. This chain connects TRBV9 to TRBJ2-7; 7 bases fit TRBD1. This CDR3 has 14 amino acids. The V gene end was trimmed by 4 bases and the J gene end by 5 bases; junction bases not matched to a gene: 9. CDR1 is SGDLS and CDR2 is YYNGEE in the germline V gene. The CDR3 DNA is TGTGCCAGCAGCTTTGCAGGGGGTCGGAACGAGCAGTACTTC. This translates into CASSFAGGRNEQYF.

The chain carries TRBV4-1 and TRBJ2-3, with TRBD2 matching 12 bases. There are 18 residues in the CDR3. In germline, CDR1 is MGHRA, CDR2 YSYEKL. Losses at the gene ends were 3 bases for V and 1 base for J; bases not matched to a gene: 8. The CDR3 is CASSHGTSGSTGTDTQYF. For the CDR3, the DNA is TGCGCCAGCAGCCACGGGACTAGCGGGTCTACCGGCACAGATACGCAGTATTTT.

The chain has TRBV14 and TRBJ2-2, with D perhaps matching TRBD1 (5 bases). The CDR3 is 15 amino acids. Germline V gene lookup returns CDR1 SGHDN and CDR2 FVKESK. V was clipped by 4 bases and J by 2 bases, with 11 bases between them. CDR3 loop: CASSLFQGNTGELFF. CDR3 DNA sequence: TGTGCCAGCAGCCTTTTCCAGGGTAACACCGGGGAGCTGTTTTTT.

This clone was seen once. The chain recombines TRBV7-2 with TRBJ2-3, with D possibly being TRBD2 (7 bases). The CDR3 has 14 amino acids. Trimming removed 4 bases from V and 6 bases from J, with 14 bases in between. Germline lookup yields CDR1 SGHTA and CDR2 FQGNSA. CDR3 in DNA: TGTGCCAGCAGCTCGGGCGGGGGCGTGGATACGCAGTATTTT. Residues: CASSSGGGVDTQYF.

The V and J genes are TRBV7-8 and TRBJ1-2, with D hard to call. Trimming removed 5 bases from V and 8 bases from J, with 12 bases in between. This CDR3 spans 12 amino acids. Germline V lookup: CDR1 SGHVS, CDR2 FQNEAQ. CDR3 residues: CASSLRTGGYTF. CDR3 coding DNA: TGTGCCAGCAGCCTCAGGACGGGGGGCTACACCTTC.

The CDR3 protein is CASTGVQLAQTEAFF. CDR3 in DNA: TGTGCCAGCACCGGGGTCCAACTCGCTCAAACTGAAGCTTTCTTT. The chain links TRBV6-5 to TRBJ1-1; D uncertain. The CDR3 consists of 15 residues. Germline V gene data show CDR1 as MNHEY and CDR2 as SVGAGI. The ends were cut back, 7 bases at V and 5 bases at J, with 20 bases in the middle.

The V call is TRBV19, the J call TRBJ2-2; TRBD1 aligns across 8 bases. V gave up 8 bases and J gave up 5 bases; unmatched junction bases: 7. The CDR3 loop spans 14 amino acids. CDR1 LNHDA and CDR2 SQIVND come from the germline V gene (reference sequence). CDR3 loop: CASETGGETGELFF. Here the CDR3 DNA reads TGTGCCAGTGAAACAGGGGGAGAGACCGGGGAGCTGTTTTTT.

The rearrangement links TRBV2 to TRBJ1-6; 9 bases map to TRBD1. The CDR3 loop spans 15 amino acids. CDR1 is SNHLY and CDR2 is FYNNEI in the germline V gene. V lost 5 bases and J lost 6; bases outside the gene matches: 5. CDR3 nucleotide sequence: TGTGCCAGCAGTCTCGACAGGGGGAGTAATTCACCCCTCCACTTT. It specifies CASSLDRGSNSPLHF.

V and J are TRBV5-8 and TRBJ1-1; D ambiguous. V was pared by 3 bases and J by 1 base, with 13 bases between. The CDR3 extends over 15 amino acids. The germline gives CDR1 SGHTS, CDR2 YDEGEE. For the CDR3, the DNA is TGTGCCAGCAGCTCCTACCCACGAGGGAACACTGAAGCTTTCTTT. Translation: CASSSYPRGNTEAFF.

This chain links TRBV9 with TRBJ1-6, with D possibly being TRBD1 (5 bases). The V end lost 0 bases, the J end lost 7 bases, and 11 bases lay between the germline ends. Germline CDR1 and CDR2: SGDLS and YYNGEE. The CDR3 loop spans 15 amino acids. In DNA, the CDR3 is TGTGCCAGCAGCGTAGATCCAGGGCTAAATTCACCCCTCCACTTT. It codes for CASSVDPGLNSPLHF.

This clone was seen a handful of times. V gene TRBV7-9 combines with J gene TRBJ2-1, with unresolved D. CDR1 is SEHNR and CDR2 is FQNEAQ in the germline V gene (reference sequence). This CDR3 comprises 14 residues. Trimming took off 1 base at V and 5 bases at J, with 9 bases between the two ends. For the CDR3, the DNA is TGTGCCAGCAGCTTAGGAGGCAGCCACAATGAGCAGTTCTTC. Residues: CASSLGGSHNEQFF.

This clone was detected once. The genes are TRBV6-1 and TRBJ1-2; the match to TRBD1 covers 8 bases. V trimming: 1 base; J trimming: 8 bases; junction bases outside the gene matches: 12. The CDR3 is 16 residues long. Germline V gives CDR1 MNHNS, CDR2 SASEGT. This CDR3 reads CASSEGPTGEAEGYTF. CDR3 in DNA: TGTGCCAGCAGTGAAGGGCCGACAGGGGAGGCGGAAGGCTACACCTTC.